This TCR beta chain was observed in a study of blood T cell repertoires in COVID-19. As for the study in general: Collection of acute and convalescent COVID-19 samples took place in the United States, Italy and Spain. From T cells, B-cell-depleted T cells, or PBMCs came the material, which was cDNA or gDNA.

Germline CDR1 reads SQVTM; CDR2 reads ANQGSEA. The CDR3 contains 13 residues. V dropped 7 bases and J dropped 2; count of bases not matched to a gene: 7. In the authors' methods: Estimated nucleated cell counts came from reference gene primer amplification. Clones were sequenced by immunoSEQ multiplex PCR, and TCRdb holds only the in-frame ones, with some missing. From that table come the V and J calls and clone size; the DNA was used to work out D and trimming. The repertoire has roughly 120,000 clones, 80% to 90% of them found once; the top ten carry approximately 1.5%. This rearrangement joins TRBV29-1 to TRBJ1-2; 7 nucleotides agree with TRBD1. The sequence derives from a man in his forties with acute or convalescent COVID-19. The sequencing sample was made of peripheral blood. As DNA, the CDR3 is TGCAGCGCTGACAGGGCAGAGAACTATGGCTACACCTTC. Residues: CSADRAENYGYTF.